This TCR beta chain was identified in a study of shared clonotypes between healthy human individuals. About the study: Each donor had three CD4 naive, three CD4 memory, two CD8 naive and one CD8 memory plate.

The repertoire was sequenced with immunoSEQ multiplex PCR; TCRdb's copy has only in-frame clones and lacks some. This sample yields around 720,000 clones, of which 73% are seen a single time; roughly 1.9% belongs to the top ten. CDR1 and CDR2 (germline): MGHDK, SYGVNS. The V and J ends lost 8 bases and 2 bases respectively, with 12 bases between them. The CDR3 runs 14 residues. This rearrangement joins TRBV25-1 to TRBJ1-4; D unclear. The sequencing input was memory CD4+ T cells sorted from blood. The subset: CD45RA-negative fraction. The receptor's source is a young woman in good health. CDR3: CASLLIPTNEKLFF. CDR3 in DNA: TGTGCCAGCCTTCTAATTCCGACTAATGAAAAACTGTTTTTT. The entire variable domain, with the rest obtained from reference TRBV25-1 and TRBJ1-4, is as follows: EADIYQTPRYLVIGTGKKITLECSQTMGHDKMYWYQQDPGMELHLIHYSYGVNSTEKGDLSSESTVSRIRTEHFPLTLESARPSHTSQYLCASLLIPTNEKLFFGSGTQLSVL.